Detailed here is one T cell receptor (beta chain). The source of the sample is a study of shared T cell receptors in the human thymus. The CDR3 length is 12 residues. Germline-derived CDR1 and CDR2 are SGHVS and FNYEAQ. The trim removed 5 bases at V and 8 bases at J, leaving 4 bases unmatched. Clones were read by immunoSEQ multiplex PCR, and TCRdb kept only the in-frame ones, dropping some. The repertoire has about 660,000 clones, more than 75% of them found once; the top ten carry roughly 0.0097%. These records were also assigned to another study, of human thymus T cells.

This receptor was obtained from a boy under three years old with a congenital heart defect. The sequencing input was thymocytes. The chain recombines TRBV7-6 with TRBJ1-2; 8 bases agree with TRBD1. DNA of the CDR3: TGTGCCAGCAGCCCGACAGGGGACGGCTACACCTTC. Protein product: CASSPTGDGYTF.